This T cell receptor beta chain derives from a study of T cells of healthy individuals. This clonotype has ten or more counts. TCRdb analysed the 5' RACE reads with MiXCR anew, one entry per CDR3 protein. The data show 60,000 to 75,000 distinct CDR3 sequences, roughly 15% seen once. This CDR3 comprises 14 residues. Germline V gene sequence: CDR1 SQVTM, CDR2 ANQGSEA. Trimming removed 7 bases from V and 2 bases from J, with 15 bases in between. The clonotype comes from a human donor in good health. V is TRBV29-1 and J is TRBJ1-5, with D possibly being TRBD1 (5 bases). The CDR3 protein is CSAYTGGGNQPQHF. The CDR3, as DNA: TGCAGCGCTTACACGGGGGGAGGCAATCAGCCCCAGCATTTT.